These T cell receptor beta chains were read from a single sample in a study of CD8 T cells in ankylosing spondylitis. TCRdb ran MiXCR on the 5' RACE reads and lists one entry per CDR3 protein. The sample has about 450,000 distinct CDR3 sequences; 25% to 30% are singletons. The source material was blood, either unsorted or a sorted T cell fraction (not recorded which). The receptors were gathered from a male donor with ankylosing spondylitis. Both conserved end residues are part of each CDR3. The D gene is left open where the match is weak. Some rows mark clone size as missing; the rest say once, few, many or name a class of expanded clone.

clone size: -; D gene: -; V gene: TRBV7-2; J gene: TRBJ2-2; CDR3 DNA: TGTGCCAGCAGCTTACAACCCGGAGGGGAGCTGTTTTTT; CDR3 protein: CASSLQPGGELFF
clone size: few; D gene: TRBD2; V gene: TRBV7-9; J gene: TRBJ2-1; CDR3 DNA: TGTGCCAGCAGCTTAGGGCGGGAGGGGAATGAGCAGTTCTTC; CDR3 protein: CASSLGREGNEQFF
clone size: many; D gene: TRBD1; V gene: TRBV5-1; J gene: TRBJ2-7; CDR3 DNA: TGTGCCAGCAGCCCAGGCACAGGGGGCTACGAGCAGTACTTC; CDR3 protein: CASSPGTGGYEQYF
clone size: -; D gene: -; V gene: TRBV3-1; J gene: TRBJ2-2; CDR3 DNA: TGTGCCAGCAGCCATTCGGCTCCCGGGGAGCTGTTTTTT; CDR3 protein: CASSHSAPGELFF
clone size: -; D gene: -; V gene: TRBV5-6; J gene: TRBJ2-3; CDR3 DNA: TGTGCCAGCAGCACCGGGACATATGGAGATACGCAGTATTTT; CDR3 protein: CASSTGTYGDTQYF
clone size: many; D gene: -; V gene: TRBV7-2; J gene: TRBJ1-1; CDR3 DNA: TGTGCCAGCAGCTTAGTGGGGGGAACAAACACTGAAGCTTTCTTT; CDR3 protein: CASSLVGGTNTEAFF
clone size: many; D gene: -; V gene: TRBV20-1; J gene: TRBJ1-1; CDR3 DNA: TGCAGTGCCGTTCCAGGGTTCACTGAAGCTTTCTTT; CDR3 protein: CSAVPGFTEAFF
clone size: -; D gene: TRBD2; V gene: TRBV9; J gene: TRBJ2-3; CDR3 DNA: TGTGCCAGCAGCGTACCAAGCGGGAGATTTACAGATACGCAGTATTTT; CDR3 protein: CASSVPSGRFTDTQYF
clone size: few; D gene: -; V gene: TRBV11-3; J gene: TRBJ2-1; CDR3 DNA: TGTGCCAGCAGCTTGACACAGGGTCACAATGAGCAGTTCTTC; CDR3 protein: CASSLTQGHNEQFF
clone size: few; D gene: -; V gene: TRBV9; J gene: TRBJ2-2; CDR3 DNA: TGTGCCAGCAGCGTAGTCAGGGACCCCGGGGAGCTGTTTTTT; CDR3 protein: CASSVVRDPGELFF
clone size: -; D gene: -; V gene: TRBV18; J gene: TRBJ1-4; CDR3 DNA: TGTGCCAGCTCACCAGAGGGCTTCCGCGAAAAACTGTTTTTT; CDR3 protein: CASSPEGFREKLFF
clone size: few; D gene: -; V gene: TRBV7-9; J gene: TRBJ1-4; CDR3 DNA: TGTGCCAGCAGCCCAAGCCGGACCGGTGAAGAAAAACTGTTTTTT; CDR3 protein: CASSPSRTGEEKLFF
clone size: few; D gene: -; V gene: TRBV20-1; J gene: TRBJ2-5; CDR3 DNA: TGCAGTGCTAGAGATCAGGATGAGACCCAGTACTTC; CDR3 protein: CSARDQDETQYF
clone size: -; D gene: TRBD2; V gene: TRBV5-1; J gene: TRBJ2-1; CDR3 DNA: TGCGCCAGCAGCACCGGGACTAGCGGGAGTCTCTACAATGAGCAGTTCTTC; CDR3 protein: CASSTGTSGSLYNEQFF
clone size: -; D gene: TRBD2; V gene: TRBV15; J gene: TRBJ2-3; CDR3 DNA: TGTGCCACCAGCGGGAGCGGGAGAGCCTCCACAGATACGCAGTATTTT; CDR3 protein: CATSGSGRASTDTQYF
clone size: -; D gene: -; V gene: TRBV5-4; J gene: TRBJ1-5; CDR3 DNA: TGTGCCAGCTCCTCGGGCCGTGATCAGCCCCAGCATTTT; CDR3 protein: CASSSGRDQPQHF
clone size: -; D gene: TRBD2; V gene: TRBV11-3; J gene: TRBJ2-1; CDR3 DNA: TGTGCCAGCAGCTTGACTAGCCTCCAAGGCGATGAGCAGTTCTTC; CDR3 protein: CASSLTSLQGDEQFF
clone size: few; D gene: -; V gene: TRBV20-1; J gene: TRBJ1-5; CDR3 DNA: TGCAGTGCTTTGGGACCGACCCATCAGCCCCAGCATTTT; CDR3 protein: CSALGPTHQPQHF
clone size: -; D gene: -; V gene: TRBV20-1; J gene: TRBJ2-2; CDR3 DNA: TGCAGTGCTAGAAGCTCGTCTGGGGAGCTGTTTTTT; CDR3 protein: CSARSSSGELFF
clone size: -; D gene: -; V gene: TRBV5-1; J gene: TRBJ2-6; CDR3 DNA: TGCGCCAGCAGCTTGGCCTTGAGGGCCGGGGCCAACGTCCTGACTTTC; CDR3 protein: CASSLALRAGANVLTF
clone size: few; D gene: -; V gene: TRBV11-3; J gene: TRBJ1-1; CDR3 DNA: TGTGCCAGCAGCTTAGTTATCCTCTCGGAAGCTTTCTTT; CDR3 protein: CASSLVILSEAFF
clone size: -; D gene: -; V gene: TRBV3-1; J gene: TRBJ1-5; CDR3 DNA: TGTGCCAGCAGCCAAGGGAGCCGTTCCCAGCATTTT; CDR3 protein: CASSQGSRSQHF
clone size: many; D gene: TRBD1; V gene: TRBV12-3/TRBV12-4; J gene: TRBJ2-3; CDR3 DNA: TGTGCCAGCAGTCAAACAGGGGGGTTCACAGATACGCAGTATTTT; CDR3 protein: CASSQTGGFTDTQYF
clone size: -; D gene: TRBD2; V gene: TRBV6-2/TRBV6-3; J gene: TRBJ2-5; CDR3 DNA: TGTGCCAGCACAACGGGACTAGCGGGAGCTGAGACCCAGTACTTC; CDR3 protein: CASTTGLAGAETQYF
clone size: once; D gene: -; V gene: TRBV7-2; J gene: TRBJ1-5; CDR3 DNA: TGTGCCAGCAGCCCACAGGGCCCTTATAGCAATCAGCCCCAGCATTTT; CDR3 protein: CASSPQGPYSNQPQHF
clone size: few; D gene: -; V gene: TRBV5-1; J gene: TRBJ2-7; CDR3 DNA: TGCGCCAGCAGCTTGAGTGCAGTGAGCTCCTACGAGCAGTACTTC; CDR3 protein: CASSLSAVSSYEQYF
clone size: few; D gene: TRBD2; V gene: TRBV5-1; J gene: TRBJ2-3; CDR3 DNA: TGCGCCAGCAGCTTGGAGCCTAGCGGGTACACAGATACGCAGTATTTT; CDR3 protein: CASSLEPSGYTDTQYF
clone size: few; D gene: -; V gene: TRBV27; J gene: TRBJ2-1; CDR3 DNA: TGTGCCAGCAGTGACCGAAGGGGCTGGGCGGGAACTTACAATGAGCAGTTCTTC; CDR3 protein: CASSDRRGWAGTYNEQFF
clone size: -; D gene: -; V gene: TRBV5-1; J gene: TRBJ1-6; CDR3 DNA: TGCGCCAGCAGCCTGTCAGACTCCTATAATTCACCCCTCCACTTT; CDR3 protein: CASSLSDSYNSPLHF
clone size: many; D gene: -; V gene: TRBV6-5; J gene: TRBJ2-5; CDR3 DNA: TGTGCCAGCAGTTTCCTGACAATCGGGACCCAGTACTTC; CDR3 protein: CASSFLTIGTQYF
clone size: -; D gene: -; V gene: TRBV7-2; J gene: TRBJ2-1; CDR3 DNA: TGTGCCAGCAGCCTTACGGGGGACAGCGGCCGCTACAATGAGCAGTTCTTC; CDR3 protein: CASSLTGDSGRYNEQFF
clone size: -; D gene: TRBD1; V gene: TRBV11-2; J gene: TRBJ2-1; CDR3 DNA: TGTGCCAGCGGAAAACCGTTTCGAGGGGGCTTTAGTGAGCAGTTCTTC; CDR3 protein: CASGKPFRGGFSEQFF
clone size: -; D gene: -; V gene: TRBV27; J gene: TRBJ2-1; CDR3 DNA: TGTGCCAGCAGTTCGGGACGCCTCCAGCGTGATGAGCAGTTCTTC; CDR3 protein: CASSSGRLQRDEQFF
clone size: -; D gene: -; V gene: TRBV12-3/TRBV12-4; J gene: TRBJ2-5; CDR3 DNA: TGTGCCAGCAGAATGAACCAAGAGACCCAGTACTTC; CDR3 protein: CASRMNQETQYF
clone size: -; D gene: -; V gene: TRBV14; J gene: TRBJ1-1; CDR3 DNA: TGTGCCAGCAGCCAATTCTCGGGAACTGAAGCTTTCTTT; CDR3 protein: CASSQFSGTEAFF
clone size: -; D gene: -; V gene: TRBV10-3; J gene: TRBJ1-2; CDR3 DNA: TGTGCCATCAGTGAGGCCTGGGACCGAGGTGGCGGTGGCTACACCTTC; CDR3 protein: CAISEAWDRGGGGYTF
clone size: few; D gene: -; V gene: TRBV6-4; J gene: TRBJ1-5; CDR3 DNA: TGTGCCAGCAGTGGACAGATCCATAGCAATCAGCCCCAGCATTTT; CDR3 protein: CASSGQIHSNQPQHF
clone size: many; D gene: -; V gene: TRBV12-3/TRBV12-4; J gene: TRBJ1-1; CDR3 DNA: TGTGCCAGCAGTTTACGGGGAAAGACTGAAGCTTTCTTT; CDR3 protein: CASSLRGKTEAFF
clone size: -; D gene: TRBD2; V gene: TRBV9; J gene: TRBJ2-1; CDR3 DNA: TGTGCCAGCAGCGTACGCGGGACTAGCGGGAGTTGGTCCTACAATGAGCAGTTCTTC; CDR3 protein: CASSVRGTSGSWSYNEQFF
clone size: few; D gene: -; V gene: TRBV20-1; J gene: TRBJ2-1; CDR3 DNA: TGCAGTGCTAGTAGGGGGGGCACCTACAATGAGCAGTTCTTC; CDR3 protein: CSASRGGTYNEQFF
clone size: few; D gene: -; V gene: TRBV20-1; J gene: TRBJ2-3; CDR3 DNA: TGCAGTGCTAGACCTAGCGACAGGTTTTACACAGATACGCAGTATTTT; CDR3 protein: CSARPSDRFYTDTQYF
clone size: many; D gene: TRBD2; V gene: TRBV7-9; J gene: TRBJ2-3; CDR3 DNA: TGTGCCAGCAGCTTAGCGGCTAGCGGGAACACAGATACGCAGTATTTT; CDR3 protein: CASSLAASGNTDTQYF
clone size: once; D gene: -; V gene: TRBV12-3/TRBV12-4; J gene: TRBJ2-5; CDR3 DNA: TGTGCCAGCAGTTTATGGCAGGGACAAGAGACCCAGTACTTC; CDR3 protein: CASSLWQGQETQYF
clone size: few; D gene: TRBD1; V gene: TRBV12-3/TRBV12-4; J gene: TRBJ2-1; CDR3 DNA: TGTGCCAGCACCAGGGACAGCTCCTACAATGAGCAGTTCTTC; CDR3 protein: CASTRDSSYNEQFF
clone size: -; D gene: -; V gene: TRBV10-3; J gene: TRBJ2-5; CDR3 DNA: TGTGCCACATCAGATAGCGTACGGGGAGTTCAAGAGACCCAGTACTTC; CDR3 protein: CATSDSVRGVQETQYF
clone size: -; D gene: TRBD2; V gene: TRBV5-1; J gene: TRBJ2-5; CDR3 DNA: TGCGCCAGCAGCTTTAACGACTATTCAGCGGGAGGAGAGACCCAGTACTTC; CDR3 protein: CASSFNDYSAGGETQYF
clone size: -; D gene: -; V gene: TRBV28; J gene: TRBJ1-4; CDR3 DNA: TGTGCCAGCAGCCCGACACGTGGTCGACATGAAAAACTGTTTTTT; CDR3 protein: CASSPTRGRHEKLFF
clone size: -; D gene: -; V gene: TRBV27; J gene: TRBJ2-1; CDR3 DNA: TGTGCCAGCAGTCGATACGGTTCAGATGAGCAGTTCTTC; CDR3 protein: CASSRYGSDEQFF
clone size: few; D gene: TRBD1; V gene: TRBV11-3; J gene: TRBJ1-1; CDR3 DNA: TGTGCCAGCAGCTCCCAGGACAGGGCTGAAGCTTTCTTT; CDR3 protein: CASSSQDRAEAFF
clone size: few; D gene: -; V gene: TRBV6-2/TRBV6-3; J gene: TRBJ2-1; CDR3 DNA: TGTGCCAGCAGATCCAGGGGGTATGGCGGGAGAATTATTAGTTCGCACAATGAGCAGTTCTTC; CDR3 protein: CASRSRGYGGRIISSHNEQFF
clone size: -; D gene: TRBD1; V gene: TRBV11-2; J gene: TRBJ2-5; CDR3 DNA: TGTGCCAGCAGCTCGCCCTATGACGACAGGGGCGGGGAGACCCAGTACTTC; CDR3 protein: CASSSPYDDRGGETQYF